This is a list of T cell receptor beta chains from one sample in a study of blood T cell repertoires in COVID-19. Here immunoSEQ multiplex PCR was the method, and the copy in TCRdb shows in-frame clones only, minus some. This table has hundreds of thousands of clones, around 82% appearing once. Material for sequencing was peripheral blood. These TCRs come from a woman between 45 and 65 years old with acute or convalescent COVID-19. Each CDR3 is given with its conserved first and last residue. D genes are given only for firm matches. Clone size is shown for a subset of rows, as once, few, many or a class of expanded clone.

d_call: -
v_call: TRBV2
j_call: TRBJ1-5
clone_size: -
cdr3_aa: CASSESTGNYNQPQHF
cdr3_nt: TGTGCCAGCAGTGAATCTACCGGGAACTATAATCAGCCCCAGCATTTT

d_call: -
v_call: TRBV7-2
j_call: TRBJ2-2
clone_size: -
cdr3_aa: CASSFSGNTGELFF
cdr3_nt: TGTGCCAGCAGCTTTAGCGGGAACACCGGGGAGCTGTTTTTT

d_call: -
v_call: TRBV12-5
j_call: TRBJ2-7
clone_size: -
cdr3_aa: CASSQGQSYEQYF
cdr3_nt: TGTGCTAGTTCTCAGGGTCAATCCTACGAGCAGTACTTC

d_call: -
v_call: TRBV10-2
j_call: TRBJ2-7
clone_size: -
cdr3_aa: CASSDGGASYEQYF
cdr3_nt: TGCGCCAGCAGTGATGGAGGGGCATCCTACGAGCAGTACTTC

d_call: TRBD1
v_call: TRBV14
j_call: TRBJ2-2
clone_size: -
cdr3_aa: CASSQGTGNTGELFF
cdr3_nt: TGTGCCAGCAGCCAAGGGACAGGAAACACCGGGGAGCTGTTTTTT

d_call: -
v_call: TRBV13
j_call: TRBJ2-7
clone_size: -
cdr3_aa: CASSPPGSGDEQYF
cdr3_nt: TGTGCCAGCAGCCCTCCCGGGTCCGGGGACGAGCAGTACTTC

d_call: TRBD2
v_call: TRBV2
j_call: TRBJ2-7
clone_size: -
cdr3_aa: CASSVQAGGPGEQYF
cdr3_nt: TGTGCCAGCAGTGTACAAGCGGGAGGGCCGGGGGAGCAGTACTTC

d_call: -
v_call: TRBV5-1
j_call: TRBJ2-3
clone_size: -
cdr3_aa: CASSAMRPDEDTQYF
cdr3_nt: TGCGCCAGCAGCGCCATGAGGCCCGACGAAGATACGCAGTATTTT

d_call: TRBD1
v_call: TRBV15
j_call: TRBJ2-4
clone_size: -
cdr3_aa: CATSKKTGGAWDIQYF
cdr3_nt: TGTGCCACCAGCAAAAAGACAGGGGGCGCGTGGGACATTCAGTACTTC

d_call: -
v_call: TRBV7-2
j_call: TRBJ1-1
clone_size: -
cdr3_aa: CASSLGATLMNTEAFF
cdr3_nt: TGTGCCAGCAGCTTAGGGGCTACCCTCATGAACACTGAAGCTTTCTTT

d_call: -
v_call: TRBV11-3
j_call: TRBJ2-1
clone_size: -
cdr3_aa: CASSLDSLQTWSYNEQFF
cdr3_nt: TGTGCCAGCAGCTTAGACTCCCTCCAAACTTGGTCCTACAATGAGCAGTTCTTC

d_call: -
v_call: TRBV27
j_call: TRBJ2-1
clone_size: -
cdr3_aa: CASSLGTVEFF
cdr3_nt: TGTGCCAGCAGTTTAGGGACTGTAGAGTTCTTC

d_call: TRBD1
v_call: TRBV11-2
j_call: TRBJ1-1
clone_size: -
cdr3_aa: CASSRGQTNTEAFF
cdr3_nt: TGTGCCAGCAGCCGGGGACAGACGAACACTGAAGCTTTCTTT

d_call: TRBD2
v_call: TRBV30
j_call: TRBJ2-2
clone_size: -
cdr3_aa: CAWSVQRELGHGELFF
cdr3_nt: TGTGCCTGGAGCGTCCAGCGGGAGCTGGGTCACGGGGAGCTGTTTTTT

d_call: -
v_call: TRBV2
j_call: TRBJ2-1
clone_size: -
cdr3_aa: CASRLERSSYNEQFF
cdr3_nt: TGTGCCAGCCGCCTCGAGAGGAGCTCCTACAATGAGCAGTTCTTC

d_call: -
v_call: TRBV6-2/TRBV6-3
j_call: TRBJ1-2
clone_size: -
cdr3_aa: CASSSQGSKTYGYTF
cdr3_nt: TGTGCCAGCAGCTCCCAGGGGTCGAAAACTTATGGCTACACCTTC

d_call: -
v_call: TRBV30
j_call: TRBJ1-5
clone_size: -
cdr3_aa: CAWSPPSTQPQHF
cdr3_nt: TGTGCCTGGAGTCCCCCGAGTACGCAGCCCCAGCATTTT

d_call: TRBD1
v_call: TRBV28
j_call: TRBJ1-3
clone_size: -
cdr3_aa: CASKGGPGNTIYF
cdr3_nt: TGTGCCAGCAAAGGGGGCCCTGGAAACACCATATATTTT

d_call: TRBD1
v_call: TRBV2
j_call: TRBJ2-5
clone_size: -
cdr3_aa: CASSDSGGEYGETQYF
cdr3_nt: TGTGCCAGCAGTGATTCAGGGGGCGAATACGGAGAGACCCAGTACTTC

d_call: -
v_call: TRBV19
j_call: TRBJ1-3
clone_size: few
cdr3_aa: CASRFSGNTIYF
cdr3_nt: TGTGCCAGCAGATTCTCTGGAAACACCATATATTTT

d_call: TRBD2
v_call: TRBV24-1
j_call: TRBJ2-5
clone_size: -
cdr3_aa: CATSDPGTSGETQYF
cdr3_nt: TGTGCCACCAGTGACCCGGGGACTAGCGGGGAGACCCAGTACTTC

d_call: -
v_call: TRBV28
j_call: TRBJ1-6
clone_size: -
cdr3_aa: CASSWGSSYNSPLHF
cdr3_nt: TGTGCCAGCAGTTGGGGCAGCTCCTATAATTCACCCCTCCACTTT

d_call: TRBD1
v_call: TRBV7-9
j_call: TRBJ1-3
clone_size: -
cdr3_aa: CASSWDRAGGNTIYF
cdr3_nt: TGTGCCAGCAGCTGGGACAGGGCGGGAGGAAACACCATATATTTT

d_call: TRBD1
v_call: TRBV5-1
j_call: TRBJ2-5
clone_size: -
cdr3_aa: CASSNGQGGETQYF
cdr3_nt: TGCGCCAGCAGCAACGGACAGGGGGGAGAGACCCAGTACTTC

d_call: -
v_call: TRBV6-4
j_call: TRBJ1-1
clone_size: once
cdr3_aa: CASSPTTLNTEAFF
cdr3_nt: TGTGCCAGCAGTCCTACTACACTGAACACTGAAGCTTTCTTT

d_call: -
v_call: TRBV25-1
j_call: TRBJ2-2
clone_size: -
cdr3_aa: CASSGYGNTGELFF
cdr3_nt: TGTGCCAGCAGTGGGTACGGGAACACCGGGGAGCTGTTTTTT

d_call: -
v_call: TRBV9
j_call: TRBJ1-3
clone_size: -
cdr3_aa: CASSPEDSGNTIYF
cdr3_nt: TGTGCCAGCAGCCCAGAAGACTCTGGAAACACCATATATTTT

d_call: -
v_call: TRBV5-1
j_call: TRBJ1-1
clone_size: -
cdr3_aa: CASSFQGLNTEAFF
cdr3_nt: TGCGCCAGCAGCTTTCAGGGCCTAAACACTGAAGCTTTCTTT

d_call: -
v_call: TRBV24-1
j_call: TRBJ2-6
clone_size: -
cdr3_aa: CATSDFSGSGANVLTF
cdr3_nt: TGTGCCACCAGTGATTTTTCCGGGTCCGGGGCCAACGTCCTGACTTTC

d_call: -
v_call: TRBV4-1
j_call: TRBJ2-7
clone_size: -
cdr3_aa: CASSHETVSYEQYF
cdr3_nt: TGCGCCAGCAGCCATGAGACAGTCTCCTACGAGCAGTACTTC

d_call: TRBD2
v_call: TRBV3-1/TRBV3-2
j_call: TRBJ2-5
clone_size: -
cdr3_aa: CASSQDSLRGLYQETQYF
cdr3_nt: TGTGCCAGCAGCCAAGATAGCTTGAGGGGACTATACCAAGAGACCCAGTACTTC

d_call: -
v_call: TRBV18
j_call: TRBJ2-7
clone_size: -
cdr3_aa: CASSQVGDEQYF
cdr3_nt: TGTGCCAGCTCACAGGTCGGAGACGAGCAGTACTTC

d_call: TRBD2
v_call: TRBV5-1
j_call: TRBJ2-5
clone_size: -
cdr3_aa: CASSSGGGAQETQYF
cdr3_nt: TGCGCCAGCAGCTCCGGCGGGGGGGCTCAAGAGACCCAGTACTTC

d_call: TRBD2
v_call: TRBV6-5
j_call: TRBJ2-7
clone_size: -
cdr3_aa: CASLLAGEFHEQYF
cdr3_nt: TGTGCCAGCCTTCTAGCGGGAGAATTCCACGAGCAGTACTTC

d_call: -
v_call: TRBV6-5
j_call: TRBJ1-2
clone_size: -
cdr3_aa: CASSYHRAEDGYTF
cdr3_nt: TGTGCCAGCAGTTATCACAGGGCGGAGGATGGCTACACCTTC

d_call: -
v_call: TRBV5-1
j_call: TRBJ1-4
clone_size: -
cdr3_aa: CASSSDSHNEKLFF
cdr3_nt: TGCGCCAGCAGCTCGGACAGCCATAATGAAAAACTGTTTTTT

d_call: TRBD2
v_call: TRBV19
j_call: TRBJ2-1
clone_size: -
cdr3_aa: CASSRTSRNEQFF
cdr3_nt: TGTGCCAGTAGTAGGACTAGCAGGAATGAGCAGTTCTTC

d_call: TRBD1
v_call: TRBV5-1
j_call: TRBJ1-2
clone_size: few
cdr3_aa: CASSPGGWGYTF
cdr3_nt: TGCGCCTCGTCTCCAGGGGGCTGGGGCTACACCTTC

d_call: -
v_call: TRBV28
j_call: TRBJ1-4
clone_size: -
cdr3_aa: CASSSEEKLFF
cdr3_nt: TGTGCCAGCAGCTCTGAGGAAAAACTGTTTTTT

d_call: TRBD1
v_call: TRBV5-6
j_call: TRBJ2-7
clone_size: few
cdr3_aa: CASSLAGQGGRYEQYF
cdr3_nt: TGTGCCAGCAGCTTGGCCGGACAGGGAGGTAGGTACGAGCAGTACTTC

d_call: -
v_call: TRBV19
j_call: TRBJ1-5
clone_size: -
cdr3_aa: CASSAGFLGNQPQHF
cdr3_nt: TGTGCCAGTAGCGCAGGGTTTTTGGGCAATCAGCCCCAGCATTTT

d_call: -
v_call: TRBV19
j_call: TRBJ1-5
clone_size: -
cdr3_aa: CASSIVRATGGQPQHF
cdr3_nt: TGTGCCAGTAGTATAGTCCGGGCGACCGGAGGACAGCCCCAGCATTTT

d_call: TRBD2
v_call: TRBV6-4
j_call: TRBJ2-1
clone_size: once
cdr3_aa: CASSGSGRDEQFF
cdr3_nt: TGTGCCAGCAGTGGTAGCGGGAGGGATGAGCAGTTCTTC

d_call: -
v_call: TRBV7-2
j_call: TRBJ2-7
clone_size: -
cdr3_aa: CASSSTTGLGEQYF
cdr3_nt: TGCGCCAGCAGCTCCACGACAGGCCTAGGCGAGCAGTACTTC

d_call: TRBD2
v_call: TRBV27
j_call: TRBJ2-1
clone_size: -
cdr3_aa: CASRGLAGPYNEQFF
cdr3_nt: TGTGCCAGCAGGGGACTAGCGGGACCCTACAATGAGCAGTTCTTC

d_call: -
v_call: TRBV19
j_call: TRBJ2-7
clone_size: -
cdr3_aa: CASSPEDSYEQYF
cdr3_nt: TGTGCCAGTAGTCCAGAGGATTCCTACGAGCAGTACTTC

d_call: -
v_call: TRBV27
j_call: TRBJ2-7
clone_size: few
cdr3_aa: CASSLSQLTYEQYF
cdr3_nt: TGTGCCAGCAGTTTATCCCAGTTGACCTACGAGCAGTACTTC